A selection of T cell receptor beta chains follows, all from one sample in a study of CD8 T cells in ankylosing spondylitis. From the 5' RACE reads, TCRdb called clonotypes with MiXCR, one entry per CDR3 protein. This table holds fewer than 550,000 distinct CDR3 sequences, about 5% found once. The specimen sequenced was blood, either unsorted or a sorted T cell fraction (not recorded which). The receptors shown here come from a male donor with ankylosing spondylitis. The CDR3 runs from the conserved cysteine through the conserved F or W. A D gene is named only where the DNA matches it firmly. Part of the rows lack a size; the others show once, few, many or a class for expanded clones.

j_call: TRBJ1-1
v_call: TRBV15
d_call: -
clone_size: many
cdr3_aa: CATSREGFLNTEAFF
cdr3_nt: TGTGCCACCAGCAGGGAAGGGTTTCTGAACACTGAAGCTTTCTTT

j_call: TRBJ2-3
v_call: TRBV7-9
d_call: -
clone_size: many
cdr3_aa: CASSLRPFDDTDTQYF
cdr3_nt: TGTGCCAGCAGCTTACGCCCGTTCGACGACACAGATACGCAGTATTTT

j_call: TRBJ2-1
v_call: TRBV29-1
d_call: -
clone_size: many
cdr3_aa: CSYGRSYNEQFF
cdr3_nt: TGCAGCTACGGCCGATCCTACAATGAGCAGTTCTTC

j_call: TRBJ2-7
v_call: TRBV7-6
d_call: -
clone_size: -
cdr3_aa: CASSFALRRGAYYEQYF
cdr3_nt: TGTGCCAGCAGCTTCGCCCTTAGACGGGGGGCCTACTACGAGCAGTACTTC

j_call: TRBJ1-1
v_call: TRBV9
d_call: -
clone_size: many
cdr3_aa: CASSVASGNTEAFF
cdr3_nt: TGTGCCAGCAGCGTAGCTAGTGGGAACACTGAAGCTTTCTTT

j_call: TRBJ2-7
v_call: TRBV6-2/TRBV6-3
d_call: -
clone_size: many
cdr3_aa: CATSLFAYEQYF
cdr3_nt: TGTGCCACCTCTTTGTTCGCCTACGAGCAGTACTTC

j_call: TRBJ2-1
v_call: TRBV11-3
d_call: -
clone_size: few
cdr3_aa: CASSLAGSWNEQFF
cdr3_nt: TGTGCCAGCAGCTTAGCAGGGAGTTGGAATGAGCAGTTCTTC

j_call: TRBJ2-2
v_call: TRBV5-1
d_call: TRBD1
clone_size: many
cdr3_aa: CASRRDRRTGELFF
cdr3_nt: TGCGCCAGCAGAAGGGACAGACGCACCGGGGAGCTGTTTTTT

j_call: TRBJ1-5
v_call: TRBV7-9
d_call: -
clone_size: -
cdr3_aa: CVSSLGVGNQPQHF
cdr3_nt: TGTGTCAGCAGCTTAGGTGTGGGGAATCAGCCCCAGCATTTT

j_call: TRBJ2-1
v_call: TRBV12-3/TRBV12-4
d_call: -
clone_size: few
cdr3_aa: CASSLRGDSLYNEQFF
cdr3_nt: TGTGCCAGCAGCCTCCGCGGGGACTCGCTGTACAATGAGCAGTTCTTC

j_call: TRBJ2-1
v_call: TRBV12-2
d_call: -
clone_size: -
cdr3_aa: CASRFVYEQFF
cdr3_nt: TGTGCAAGTCGCTTTGTCTATGAGCAGTTCTTC

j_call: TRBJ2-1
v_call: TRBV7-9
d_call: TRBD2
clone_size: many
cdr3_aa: CASSWTSGVSSYNEQFF
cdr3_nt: TGTGCCAGCAGCTGGACTAGCGGGGTGAGCTCCTACAATGAGCAGTTCTTC

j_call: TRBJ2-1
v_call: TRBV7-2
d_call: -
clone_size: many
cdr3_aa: CASSLARTGQDEQFF
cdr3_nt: TGTGCCAGCAGCTTAGCGAGAACAGGGCAGGATGAGCAGTTCTTC

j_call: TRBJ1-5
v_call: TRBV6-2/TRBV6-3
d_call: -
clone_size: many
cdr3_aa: CASSPLIGGVSNQPQHF
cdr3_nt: TGTGCCAGCAGTCCCCTCATCGGAGGGGTAAGCAATCAGCCCCAGCATTTT

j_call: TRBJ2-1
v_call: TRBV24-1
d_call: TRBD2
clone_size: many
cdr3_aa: CATRASGASSYNEQFF
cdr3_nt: TGTGCCACCAGGGCTAGCGGGGCTAGCTCCTACAATGAGCAGTTCTTC